Detailed here is one TCR beta chain. V gave up 2 bases and J gave up 4 bases, with 15 bases separating them. Germline lookup yields CDR1 SGHKS and CDR2 YYEKEE (reference sequence). The CDR3 covers 15 residues. These data originate in a study of low-dose radiotherapy and immunotherapy resistance in tumors. As for time point: before trial treatment. Every donor was treated with nivolumab, ipilimumab, aspirin, low-dose cyclophosphamide and also low-dose radiotherapy. Alpha- and beta-chain coverage of first-strand cDNA came from TRAV- and TRBV-specific primers. Both a constant-region primer and a V-primer adapter served to amplify TCRs across 20 to 25 PCR cycles. Amplification (by in vitro transcription) was performed on isolated mRNA. TCRdb re-derived calls from the reads in MiXCR, one entry per CDR3 protein. The sample has some 88,000 distinct CDR3 sequences, roughly a tenth seen once.

The TCR was taken from a male donor with prostate cancer. The rearrangement joins TRBV5-5 to TRBJ1-1, with D possibly TRBD1 on 5 matching bases. Sequenced material: PBMCs, taken before treatment. CDR3 nucleotides: TGTGCCAGCAGCTTCGGGGGGGGGAGCGGCACTGAAGCTTTCTTT. Its translation: CASSFGGGSGTEAFF.